Sequencing of this T cell receptor beta chain was carried out in a study of siplizumab effects on memory and regulatory T cells. The study, taken as a whole, reports: Most alloreactive clones went unmapped to unstimulated subsets; only a minor fraction mapped. The Treg-derived share of mappable alloreactive CD4+ clones averaged roughly 70% with siplizumab and about 30% in controls. The apparent diversity of naive T cells exceeded that of memory cells, and naive T cells seemed to make a major contribution to the alloresponse.

To note about this clone: Its target is not known.

Every sample had some 100,000 of its TCR templates assayed. The table came from immunoSEQ multiplex PCR; TCRdb's copy has only in-frame clones and leaves some out. Of approximately 120,000 clones in the sample, about 90% were seen once. The CDR3 is 16 residues long. V lost 4 bases to trimming and J lost 0 bases; unmatched junction nucleotides: 3. From germline, CDR1 is SNHLY and CDR2 FYNNEI. The sequencing input was Tregs sorted from blood. The source is a human donor in good health. V and J are TRBV2 and TRBJ1-6; TRBD1 matches 7 bases. This chain's CDR3 is CASSGGGGSYNSPLHF. CDR3 sequence (DNA): TGTGCCAGCAGTGGAGGGGGCGGCTCCTATAATTCACCCCTCCACTTT.